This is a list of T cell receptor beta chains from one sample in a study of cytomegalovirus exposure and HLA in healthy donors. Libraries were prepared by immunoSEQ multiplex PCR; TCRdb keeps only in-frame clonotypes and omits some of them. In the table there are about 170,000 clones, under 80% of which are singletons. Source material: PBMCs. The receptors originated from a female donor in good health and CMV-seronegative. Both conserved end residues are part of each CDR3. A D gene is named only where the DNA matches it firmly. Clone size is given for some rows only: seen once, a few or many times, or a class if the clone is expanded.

TGTGCCGGGGGCAAGGTTGGGGGCCCCTACGAGCAGTACTTC CAGGKVGGPYEQYF TRBJ2-7 TRBV30 NA NA
TGTGCCATCAGTGAGCCTAGCGGGGGCACAGATACGCAGTATTTT CAISEPSGGTDTQYF TRBJ2-3 TRBV10-3 TRBD2 few
TGTGCCAGCAGGTTACTAGCGGGGGGAAGCACAGATACGCAGTATTTT CASRLLAGGSTDTQYF TRBJ2-3 TRBV7-8 TRBD2 few
TGTGCCAGCAGTTCCCCTCAGGATACGAACACTGAAGCTTTCTTT CASSSPQDTNTEAFF TRBJ1-1 TRBV6-5 NA NA
TGTGCCCTCGGCAGGGGCCCCGAAGCCCTCGAGCAGTACTTC CALGRGPEALEQYF TRBJ2-7 TRBV10-3 NA NA
TGTGCCTGGAATATGGGGCAGGGGAACTACGAGCAGTACTTC CAWNMGQGNYEQYF TRBJ2-7 TRBV30 NA NA
TGTGCCAGCAGTGCCCGTGCCCCGGGGGGACTTTTGGCCAATGAGCAGTTCTTC CASSARAPGGLLANEQFF TRBJ2-1 TRBV2 TRBD2 NA
TGTGCCAGCAGCGCAACAGGGACAGGGGGAGAGAATGAAAAACTGTTTTTT CASSATGTGGENEKLFF TRBJ1-4 TRBV9 TRBD1 NA
TGCAGCGTTGAACCGGGGGAGGGCTACACCTTC CSVEPGEGYTF TRBJ1-2 TRBV29-1 NA NA
TGCGCCAGCGCAATCCCGGGACAGGGGTTCTCAGATACGCAGTATTTT CASAIPGQGFSDTQYF TRBJ2-3 TRBV5-1 TRBD1 once
TGTGCCAGCAGCCCAGGAGTGACAGTTAACTATGGCTACACCTTC CASSPGVTVNYGYTF TRBJ1-2 TRBV9 NA NA
TGTGCCAGCAGTGACAGGGTTAGGGGCACTGAAGCTTTCTTT CASSDRVRGTEAFF TRBJ1-1 TRBV2 NA NA
TGTGCCATCAGTGAGTCTTCAGGGGTAAATATGAACACTGAAGCTTTCTTT CAISESSGVNMNTEAFF TRBJ1-1 TRBV10-3 NA NA
TGTGCCAGCAGTTCGAGACTAGCGGGGTCCTACGAGCAGTACTTC CASSSRLAGSYEQYF TRBJ2-7 TRBV6-5 TRBD2 few
TGTGCCAGCAGCGGGGGGGACAGGGTCTCCTACGAGCAGTACTTC CASSGGDRVSYEQYF TRBJ2-7 TRBV9 TRBD1 NA
TGTGCCAGCTCACTCGGGACTAGCGGGAGGAGCTCCTACGAGCAGTACTTC CASSLGTSGRSSYEQYF TRBJ2-7 TRBV18 TRBD2 NA
TGTGCCAGCAGCTTAGGATTGGGAGGGTACAGCAATCAGCCCCAGCATTTT CASSLGLGGYSNQPQHF TRBJ1-5 TRBV7-2 NA NA
TGTGCCAGCAGCTTAGGGGGACTACCGAGAGAGACCCAGTACTTC CASSLGGLPRETQYF TRBJ2-5 TRBV11-2 TRBD2 few
TGTGCCAGCACGCCCAGTGCGAACACCGGGGAGCTGTTTTTT CASTPSANTGELFF TRBJ2-2 TRBV6-4 NA NA
TGTGCCAGCGAGAGAAAAGTCTTCTCCGAGACCCAGTACTTC CASERKVFSETQYF TRBJ2-5 TRBV6-5 NA NA
TGTGCCAGCAGTGAAATGGGAGTTAACTATGGCTACACCTTC CASSEMGVNYGYTF TRBJ1-2 TRBV2 NA NA
TGTGCCAGCAGCCAAGTAAGGGCAGGGGGAACCTACGAGCAGTACTTC CASSQVRAGGTYEQYF TRBJ2-7 TRBV4-2 TRBD1 NA
TGTGCCACCAGCAGAGATATCGTATCCACAGATACGCAGTATTTT CATSRDIVSTDTQYF TRBJ2-3 TRBV15 NA NA
TGTGCCAGCAGCGTAGGAGCGGGGGCACAAGAGACCCAGTACTTC CASSVGAGAQETQYF TRBJ2-5 TRBV9 TRBD2 few
TGTGCCAGCAGCTCTAGGACACCCTCGAGGTGGAATGAGCAGTTCTTC CASSSRTPSRWNEQFF TRBJ2-1 TRBV7-3 NA NA
TGTGCCAGCAGCACCCGACAGCTGAACACTGAAGCTTTCTTT CASSTRQLNTEAFF TRBJ1-1 TRBV28 NA few
TGTGCCAGCAGCCCGGGGGGTCCCTACAATGAGCAGTTCTTC CASSPGGPYNEQFF TRBJ2-1 TRBV5-5 TRBD2 NA
TGTGCCAGCAGTGCGACATCGGACAGGGGGAGCTATGGCTACACCTTC CASSATSDRGSYGYTF TRBJ1-2 TRBV6-1 TRBD1 NA
TGTGCCAGCAGCAACGGCGGGGGGGTAGGTAATGAGCAGTTCTTC CASSNGGGVGNEQFF TRBJ2-1 TRBV21-1 NA NA
TGTGCCAGCAGTCAATCCGACAGGGCTGAAGCTTTCTTT CASSQSDRAEAFF TRBJ1-1 TRBV6-5 TRBD1 NA
TGCGCCAGCAGCGATCAACCGGGACTAGACGCAGATACGCAGTATTTT CASSDQPGLDADTQYF TRBJ2-3 TRBV5-1 TRBD2 once